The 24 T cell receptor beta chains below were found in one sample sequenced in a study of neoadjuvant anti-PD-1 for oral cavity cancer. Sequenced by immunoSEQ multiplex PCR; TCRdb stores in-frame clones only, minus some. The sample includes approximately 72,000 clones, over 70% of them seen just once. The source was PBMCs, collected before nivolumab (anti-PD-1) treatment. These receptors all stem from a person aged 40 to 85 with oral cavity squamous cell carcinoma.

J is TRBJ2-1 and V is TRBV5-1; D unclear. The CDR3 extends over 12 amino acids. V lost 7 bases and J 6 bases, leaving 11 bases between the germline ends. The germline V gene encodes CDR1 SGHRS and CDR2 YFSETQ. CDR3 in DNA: TGCGCCAGCTCTGTGTTGGGCAATGAGCAGTTCTTC. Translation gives CASSVLGNEQFF.

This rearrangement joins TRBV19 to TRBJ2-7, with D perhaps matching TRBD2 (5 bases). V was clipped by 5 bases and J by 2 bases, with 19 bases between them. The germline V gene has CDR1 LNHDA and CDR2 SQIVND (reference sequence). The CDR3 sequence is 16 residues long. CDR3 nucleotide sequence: TGTGCCAGTAGTTCCCCCAATCAGCGGCAGACCTACGAGCAGTACTTC. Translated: CASSSPNQRQTYEQYF.

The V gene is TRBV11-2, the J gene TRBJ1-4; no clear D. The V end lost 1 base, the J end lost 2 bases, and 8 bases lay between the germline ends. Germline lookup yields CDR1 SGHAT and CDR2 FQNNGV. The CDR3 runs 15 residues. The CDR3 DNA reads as TGTGCCAGCAGCTTAGGGTCGGGGACTAATGAAAAACTGTTTTTT. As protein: CASSLGSGTNEKLFF.

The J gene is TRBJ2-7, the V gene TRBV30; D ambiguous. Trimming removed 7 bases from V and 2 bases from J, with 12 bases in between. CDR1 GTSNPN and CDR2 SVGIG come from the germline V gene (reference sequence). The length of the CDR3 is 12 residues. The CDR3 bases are TGTGCCTACAGTTATCACACCTACGAGCAGTACTTC. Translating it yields CAYSYHTYEQYF.

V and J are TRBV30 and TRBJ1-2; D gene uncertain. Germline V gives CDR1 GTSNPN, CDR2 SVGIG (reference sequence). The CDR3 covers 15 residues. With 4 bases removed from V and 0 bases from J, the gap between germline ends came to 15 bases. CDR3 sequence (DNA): TGTGCCTGGACTGAGTCCCCAGCTCCTAACTATGGCTACACCTTC. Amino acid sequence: CAWTESPAPNYGYTF.

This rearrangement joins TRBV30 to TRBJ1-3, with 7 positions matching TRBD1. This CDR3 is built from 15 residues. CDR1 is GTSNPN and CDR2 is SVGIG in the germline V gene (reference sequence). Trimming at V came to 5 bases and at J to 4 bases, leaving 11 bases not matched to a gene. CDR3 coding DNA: TGTGCCTGGTCTAGTCAGGGGGGAGGCGGAAACACCATATATTTT. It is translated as CAWSSQGGGGNTIYF.

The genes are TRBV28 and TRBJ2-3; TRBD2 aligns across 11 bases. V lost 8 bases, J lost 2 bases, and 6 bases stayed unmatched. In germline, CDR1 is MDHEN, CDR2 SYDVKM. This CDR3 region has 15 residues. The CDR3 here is CASGLAGLNTDTQYF. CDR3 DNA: TGTGCCAGCGGACTAGCGGGCCTAAACACAGATACGCAGTATTTT.

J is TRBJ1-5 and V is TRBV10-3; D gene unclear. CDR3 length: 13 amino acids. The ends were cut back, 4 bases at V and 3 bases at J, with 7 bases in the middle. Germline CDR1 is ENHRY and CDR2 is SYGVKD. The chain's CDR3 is CAISGTSNQPQHF. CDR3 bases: TGTGCCATCAGTGGTACGTCCAATCAGCCCCAGCATTTT.

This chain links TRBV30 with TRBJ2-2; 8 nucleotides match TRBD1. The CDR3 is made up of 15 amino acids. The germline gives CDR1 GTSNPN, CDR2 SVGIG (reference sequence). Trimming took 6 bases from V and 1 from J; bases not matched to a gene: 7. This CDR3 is CACRHRGVNTGELFF. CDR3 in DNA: TGTGCCTGTCGACACAGGGGGGTGAACACCGGGGAGCTGTTTTTT.

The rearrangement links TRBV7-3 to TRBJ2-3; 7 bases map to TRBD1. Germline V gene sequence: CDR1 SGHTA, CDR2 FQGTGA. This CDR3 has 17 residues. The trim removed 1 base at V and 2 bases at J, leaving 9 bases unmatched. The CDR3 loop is CASSLIAAGGFTDTQYF. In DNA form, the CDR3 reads TGTGCCAGCAGCTTAATTGCGGCAGGGGGATTCACAGATACGCAGTATTTT. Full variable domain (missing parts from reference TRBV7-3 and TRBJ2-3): GAGVSQTPSNKVTEKGKYVELRCDPISGHTALYWYRQSLGQGPEFLIYFQGTGAADDSGLPNDRFFAVRPEGSVSTLKIQRTERGDSAVYLCASSLIAAGGFTDTQYFGPGTRLTVL.

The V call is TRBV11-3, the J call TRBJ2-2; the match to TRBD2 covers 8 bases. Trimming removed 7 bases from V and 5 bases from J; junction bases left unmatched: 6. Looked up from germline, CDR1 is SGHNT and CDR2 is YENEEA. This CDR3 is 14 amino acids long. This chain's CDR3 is CASKAGGRTGELFF. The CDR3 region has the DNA TGTGCCAGCAAGGCGGGAGGACGTACCGGGGAGCTGTTTTTT.

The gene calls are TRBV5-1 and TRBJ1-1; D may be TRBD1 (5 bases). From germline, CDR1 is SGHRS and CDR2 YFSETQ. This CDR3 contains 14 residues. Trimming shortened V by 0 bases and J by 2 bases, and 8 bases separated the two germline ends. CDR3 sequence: CASSLVGVNTEAFF. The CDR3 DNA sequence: TGCGCCAGCAGCTTGGTAGGGGTCAACACTGAAGCTTTCTTT.

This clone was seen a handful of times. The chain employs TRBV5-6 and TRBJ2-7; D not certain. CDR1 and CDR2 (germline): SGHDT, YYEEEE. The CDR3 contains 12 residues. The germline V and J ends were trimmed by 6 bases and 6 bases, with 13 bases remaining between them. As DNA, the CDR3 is TGTGCCAGCACAAGTCTTCGAGGCGAGCAGTACTTC. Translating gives CASTSLRGEQYF.

CDR3 nucleotide sequence: TGTGCCAGCAAACCCCACCGGCGGGAGGGGGATGAGCAGTTCTTC. Protein: CASKPHRREGDEQFF. The chain couples TRBV11-2 to TRBJ2-1; 9 bases map to TRBD2. Germline V gene sequence: CDR1 SGHAT, CDR2 FQNNGV. The CDR3 has 15 residues. Trimming removed 7 bases from V and 8 bases from J; junction bases left unmatched: 12.

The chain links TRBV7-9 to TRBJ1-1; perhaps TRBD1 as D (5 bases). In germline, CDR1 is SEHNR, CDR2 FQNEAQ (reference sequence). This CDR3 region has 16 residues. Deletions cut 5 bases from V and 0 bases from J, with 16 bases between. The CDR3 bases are TGTGCCAGCAGCCCATGGGGCCGGAAAATGAACACTGAAGCTTTCTTT. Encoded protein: CASSPWGRKMNTEAFF. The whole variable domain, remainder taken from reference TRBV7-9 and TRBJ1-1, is DTGVSQNPRHKITKRGQNVTFRCDPISEHNRLYWYRQTLGQGPEFLTYFQNEAQLEKSRLLSDRFSAERPKGSFSTLEIQRTEQGDSAMYLCASSPWGRKMNTEAFFGQGTRLTVV.

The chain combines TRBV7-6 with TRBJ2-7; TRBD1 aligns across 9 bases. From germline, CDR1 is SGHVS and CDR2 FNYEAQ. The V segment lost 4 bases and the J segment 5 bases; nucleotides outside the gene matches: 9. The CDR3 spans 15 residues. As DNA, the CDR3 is TGTGCCAGCAGCTCCACAGGGGGCTCGTTCGACGAGCAGTACTTC. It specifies CASSSTGGSFDEQYF.

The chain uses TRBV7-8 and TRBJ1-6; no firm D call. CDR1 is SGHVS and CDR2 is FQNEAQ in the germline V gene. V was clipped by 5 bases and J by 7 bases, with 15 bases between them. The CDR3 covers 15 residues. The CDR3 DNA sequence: TGTGCCAGCAGCCCACGTCGGGGATCGAATTCACCCCTCCACTTT. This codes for CASSPRRGSNSPLHF.

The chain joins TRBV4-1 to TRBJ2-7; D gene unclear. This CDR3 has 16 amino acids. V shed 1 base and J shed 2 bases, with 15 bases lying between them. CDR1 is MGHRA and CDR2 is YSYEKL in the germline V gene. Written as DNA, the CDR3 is TGCGCCAGCAGCCAAGGGTTAAGTCCGACCGCCTACGAGCAGTACTTC. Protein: CASSQGLSPTAYEQYF.

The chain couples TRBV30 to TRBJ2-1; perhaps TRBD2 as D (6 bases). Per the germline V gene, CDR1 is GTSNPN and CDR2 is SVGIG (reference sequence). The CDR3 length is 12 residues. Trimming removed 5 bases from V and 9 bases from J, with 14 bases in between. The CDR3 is CAWGALGGEQFF. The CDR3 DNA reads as TGTGCCTGGGGGGCCCTGGGGGGTGAGCAGTTCTTC.

DNA of the CDR3: TGTGCCATCAGTGAGCGGGATGCGAACACCGGGGAGCTGTTTTTT. This encodes CAISERDANTGELFF. The gene calls are TRBV10-3 and TRBJ2-2; a weak D match, TRBD2 (5 bases). The V end was cut by 2 bases, the J end by 0 bases, with 7 bases between. This CDR3 comprises 15 residues. Germline CDR1 reads ENHRY; CDR2 reads SYGVKD.

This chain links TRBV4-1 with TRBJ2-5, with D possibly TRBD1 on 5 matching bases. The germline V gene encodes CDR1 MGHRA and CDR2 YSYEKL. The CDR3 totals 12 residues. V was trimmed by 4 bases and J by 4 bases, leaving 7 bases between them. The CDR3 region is CASSRQGETQYF. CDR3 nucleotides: TGCGCCAGCAGCCGCCAGGGAGAGACCCAGTACTTC.

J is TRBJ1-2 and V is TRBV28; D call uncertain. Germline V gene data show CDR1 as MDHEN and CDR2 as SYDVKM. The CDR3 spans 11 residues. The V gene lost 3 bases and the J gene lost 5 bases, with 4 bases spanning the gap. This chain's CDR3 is CASSFRYGYTF. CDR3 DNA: TGTGCCAGCAGTTTCAGATATGGCTACACCTTC.

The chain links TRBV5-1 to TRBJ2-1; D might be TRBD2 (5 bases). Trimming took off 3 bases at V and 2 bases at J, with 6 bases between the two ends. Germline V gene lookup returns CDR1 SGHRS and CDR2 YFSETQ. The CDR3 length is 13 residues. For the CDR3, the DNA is TGCGCCAGCAGCTCCGGGACCTACAATGAGCAGTTCTTC. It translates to CASSSGTYNEQFF. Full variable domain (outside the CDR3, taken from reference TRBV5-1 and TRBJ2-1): KAGVTQTPRYLIKTRGQQVTLSCSPISGHRSVSWYQQTPGQGLQFLFEYFSETQRNKGNFPGRFSGRQFSNSRSEMNVSTLELGDSALYLCASSSGTYNEQFFGPGTRLTVL.

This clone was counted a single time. CDR3 sequence (DNA): TGCAGCGTTGAAGAGATGGGACATAGTGGCGAGCAGTACTTC. Translating gives CSVEEMGHSGEQYF. The chain links TRBV29-1 to TRBJ2-7; D is perhaps TRBD1 (6 bases). CDR1 and CDR2 from the germline V gene are SQVTM and ANQGSEA. This CDR3 spans 14 amino acids. Trimming pared 0 bases from V and 6 bases from J, leaving 15 bases between.